The entry below gives a single TCR beta chain sequence along with its context. This sample was included in a study of blood T cell repertoires in COVID-19. Study information: Some COVID-19 samples were acute and others convalescent; all came from the United States, Italy and Spain. In each case, the material was cDNA or gDNA derived from T cells, B-cell-depleted T cells, or PBMCs.

Produced via immunoSEQ multiplex PCR; TCRdb's table is partial and in-frame only. Found here are 250,000 to 400,000 clones, around 90% of them singletons; the top ten hold under 3.5%. Seattle's cohort entered during active infection and was followed longitudinally. Germline-derived CDR1 and CDR2 are SGHDT and YYEEEE. The V gene lost 0 bases and the J gene lost 1 base, with 4 bases spanning the gap. This CDR3 has 13 residues. Sequencing input: peripheral blood. The chain recombines TRBV5-6 with TRBJ1-1, with D unresolved. This receptor was obtained from a woman aged 25 to 39 with COVID-19, enrolled during active disease. The CDR3 DNA follows: TGTGCCAGCAGCTTGGTTCGGAACACTGAAGCTTTCTTT. Its translation is CASSLVRNTEAFF.